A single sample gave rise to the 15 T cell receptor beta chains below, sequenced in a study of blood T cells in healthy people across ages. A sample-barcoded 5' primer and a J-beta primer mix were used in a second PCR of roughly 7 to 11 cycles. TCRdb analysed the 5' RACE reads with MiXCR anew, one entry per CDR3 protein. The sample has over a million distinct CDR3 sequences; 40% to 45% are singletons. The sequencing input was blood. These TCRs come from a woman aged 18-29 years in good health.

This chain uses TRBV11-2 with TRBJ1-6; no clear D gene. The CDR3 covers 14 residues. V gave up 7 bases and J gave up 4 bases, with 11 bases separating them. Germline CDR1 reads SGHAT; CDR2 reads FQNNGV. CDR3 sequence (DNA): TGTGCCAGCACCCTGGGGTTTTATAATTCACCCCTCCACTTT. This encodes CASTLGFYNSPLHF.

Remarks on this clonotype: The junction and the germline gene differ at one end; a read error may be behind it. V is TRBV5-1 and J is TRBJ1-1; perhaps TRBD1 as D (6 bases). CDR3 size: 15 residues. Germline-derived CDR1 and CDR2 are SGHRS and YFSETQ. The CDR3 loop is CASSLGGGANTEAFF. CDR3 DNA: TGTGCCAGCAGCCTAGGGGGAGGAGCCAACACTGAAGCTTTCTTT.

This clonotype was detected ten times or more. CDR3 sequence: CASSFGGQETQYF. CDR3 nucleotides: TGTGCCAGCAGCTTTGGAGGGCAAGAGACCCAGTACTTC. V usage is TRBV12-3 or TRBV12-4 and J usage is TRBJ2-5; maybe TRBD2 (6 bases). V lost 6 bases and J 2 bases, leaving 10 bases between the germline ends. The CDR3 runs 13 residues.

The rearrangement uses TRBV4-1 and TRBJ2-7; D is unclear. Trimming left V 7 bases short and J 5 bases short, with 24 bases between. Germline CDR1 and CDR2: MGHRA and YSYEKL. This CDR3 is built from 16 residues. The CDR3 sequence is CASNLLIGSSSDEQYF. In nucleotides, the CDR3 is TGCGCCAGCAACCTCCTCATTGGTAGCAGTTCCGACGAGCAGTACTTC.

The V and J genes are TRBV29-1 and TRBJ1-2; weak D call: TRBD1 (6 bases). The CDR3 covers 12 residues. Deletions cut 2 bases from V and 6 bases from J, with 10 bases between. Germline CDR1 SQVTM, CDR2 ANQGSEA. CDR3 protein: CSVEQGCNGYTF. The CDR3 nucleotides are TGCAGCGTTGAACAGGGGTGTAATGGCTACACCTTC. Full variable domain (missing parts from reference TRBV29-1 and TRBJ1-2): SAVISQKPSRDICQRGTSLTIQCQVDSQVTMMFWYRQQPGQSLTLIATANQGSEATYESGFVIDKFPISRPNLTFSTLTVSNMSPEDSSIYLCSVEQGCNGYTFGSGTRLTVV.

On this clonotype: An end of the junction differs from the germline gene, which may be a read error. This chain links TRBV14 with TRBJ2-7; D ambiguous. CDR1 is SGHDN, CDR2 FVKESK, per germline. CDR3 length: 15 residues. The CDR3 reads CASSQKVGLSCEQYF. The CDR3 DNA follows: TGTGCCAGCAGCCAAAAAGTGGGTTTGTCCTGCGAGCAGTACTTC.

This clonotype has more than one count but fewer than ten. The DNA of the CDR3 is TGCAGCGTTCGGTCAGGGCGGTTCTACGAGCAGTACTTC. This translates into CSVRSGRFYEQYF. V usage is TRBV29-1 and J usage is TRBJ2-7; a possible D gene is TRBD1 (5 bases). CDR3 length: 13 residues. Germline loops: CDR1 SQVTM, CDR2 ANQGSEA. The V gene lost 5 bases and the J gene lost 3 bases, with 14 bases spanning the gap.

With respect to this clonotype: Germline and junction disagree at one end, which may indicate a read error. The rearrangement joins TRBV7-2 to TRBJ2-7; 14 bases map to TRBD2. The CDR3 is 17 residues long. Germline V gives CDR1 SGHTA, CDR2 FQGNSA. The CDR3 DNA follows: TGTGCCAGTAGCTCGCCGGGACTAGCGGGAGAGGGTTACGAGCAGTACTTC. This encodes CASSSPGLAGEGYEQYF.

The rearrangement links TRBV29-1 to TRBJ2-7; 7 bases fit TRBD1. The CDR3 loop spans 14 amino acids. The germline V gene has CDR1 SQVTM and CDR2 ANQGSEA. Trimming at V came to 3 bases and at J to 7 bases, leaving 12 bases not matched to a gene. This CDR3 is CSVDFVTGLGEQYF. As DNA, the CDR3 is TGCAGCGTTGACTTCGTGACAGGGCTGGGTGAGCAGTACTTC.

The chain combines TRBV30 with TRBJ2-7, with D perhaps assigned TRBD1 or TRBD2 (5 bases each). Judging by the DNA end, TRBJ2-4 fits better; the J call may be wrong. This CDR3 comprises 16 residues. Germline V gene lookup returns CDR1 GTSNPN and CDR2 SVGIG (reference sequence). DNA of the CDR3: TGTGCCTGGAGTGTCCCGGGGACGCACACCAAAAACATTCAGTACTTC. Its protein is CAWSVPGTHTKNIQYF.

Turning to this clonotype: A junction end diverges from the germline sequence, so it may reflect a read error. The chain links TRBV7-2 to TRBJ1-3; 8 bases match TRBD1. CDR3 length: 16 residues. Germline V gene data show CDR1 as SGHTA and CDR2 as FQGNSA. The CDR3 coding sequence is TGTGCCAGCAGCCAGCAATCAGGGGGCTCTGGAAACACCGTATATTTT. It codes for CASSQQSGGSGNTVYF.

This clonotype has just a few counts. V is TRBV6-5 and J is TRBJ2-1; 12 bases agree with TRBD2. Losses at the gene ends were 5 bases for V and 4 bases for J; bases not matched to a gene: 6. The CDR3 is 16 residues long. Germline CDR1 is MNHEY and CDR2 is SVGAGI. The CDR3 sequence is CASSRLAGAYYNEQFF. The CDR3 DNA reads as TGTGCCAGCAGTAGACTAGCGGGGGCCTATTACAATGAGCAGTTCTTC.

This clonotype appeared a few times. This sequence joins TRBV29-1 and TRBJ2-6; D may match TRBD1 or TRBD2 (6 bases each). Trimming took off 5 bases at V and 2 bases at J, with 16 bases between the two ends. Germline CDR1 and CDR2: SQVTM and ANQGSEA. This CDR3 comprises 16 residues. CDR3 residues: CSVKGGFKTGANVLTF. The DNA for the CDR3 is TGCAGCGTTAAAGGGGGGTTTAAGACTGGGGCCAACGTCCTGACTTTC.

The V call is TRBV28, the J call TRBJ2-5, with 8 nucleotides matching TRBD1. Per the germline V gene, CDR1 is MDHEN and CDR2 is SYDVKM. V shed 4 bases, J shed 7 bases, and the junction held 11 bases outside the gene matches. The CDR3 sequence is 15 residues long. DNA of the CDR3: TGTGCCAGCAGTTATCAGGGGGCTACCCTAGGGACCCAGTACTTC. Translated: CASSYQGATLGTQYF.

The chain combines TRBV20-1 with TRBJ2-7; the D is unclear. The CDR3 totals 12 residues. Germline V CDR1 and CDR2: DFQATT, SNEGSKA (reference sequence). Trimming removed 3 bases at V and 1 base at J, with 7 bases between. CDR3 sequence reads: CSASSRSYEQYF. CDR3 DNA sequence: TGCAGTGCTAGTAGCAGATCCTACGAGCAGTACTTC.